These T cell receptor beta chains were read from a single sample in a study of CD8+ T cells in alopecia areata. Here immunoSEQ multiplex PCR was the method, and the copy in TCRdb shows in-frame clones only, minus some. The sample lists 150,000 to 200,000 clones, 50% to 70% occurring once. This specimen was CD4+ T cells sorted from blood, taken at week 0. The source is a human donor with alopecia areata. CDR3s include the opening cysteine and the closing phenylalanine or tryptophan.

J gene: TRBJ2-6; V gene: TRBV9; CDR3 protein: CASSESGQGLSGANVLTF
J gene: TRBJ2-7; V gene: TRBV5-1; CDR3 protein: CASSTAGTGVEQYF
J gene: TRBJ2-6; V gene: TRBV29-1; CDR3 protein: CSVAADSSGANVLTF
J gene: TRBJ1-2; V gene: TRBV29-1; CDR3 protein: CSVEGAQSPGGYTF
J gene: TRBJ2-3; V gene: TRBV11-2; CDR3 protein: CASSPNPIPTDTQYF
J gene: TRBJ2-6; V gene: TRBV27; CDR3 protein: CASSLMGSGANVLTF
J gene: TRBJ2-1; V gene: TRBV29-1; CDR3 protein: CSGETGLYEQFF
J gene: TRBJ2-5; V gene: TRBV6-5; CDR3 protein: CASSPGSVETQYF
J gene: TRBJ1-2; V gene: TRBV29-1; CDR3 protein: CSVSPEGRDYGYTF
J gene: TRBJ2-1; V gene: TRBV5-6; CDR3 protein: CASSPDRGINEQFF
J gene: TRBJ1-1; V gene: TRBV5-1; CDR3 protein: CASTWEAGLSFAEAFF
J gene: TRBJ2-5; V gene: TRBV5-1; CDR3 protein: CASSSGYQETQYF
J gene: TRBJ1-2; V gene: TRBV6-5; CDR3 protein: CASSYGGHYGYTF
J gene: TRBJ2-3; V gene: TRBV15; CDR3 protein: CATSRDGLAPDTQYF
J gene: TRBJ2-7; V gene: TRBV30; CDR3 protein: CAWTGNYEQYF
J gene: TRBJ1-2; V gene: TRBV29-1; CDR3 protein: CSASDRGNYGYTF
J gene: TRBJ1-2; V gene: TRBV29-1; CDR3 protein: CSGVTGNGKGYTF
J gene: TRBJ2-7; V gene: TRBV29-1; CDR3 protein: CSARPASSYEQYF
J gene: TRBJ1-2; V gene: TRBV2; CDR3 protein: CASSLITNYGYTF
J gene: TRBJ2-3; V gene: TRBV29-1; CDR3 protein: CSVEPGEGTDTQYF
J gene: TRBJ1-2; V gene: TRBV29-1; CDR3 protein: CSVERPNYGYTF
J gene: TRBJ1-2; V gene: TRBV6-1; CDR3 protein: CASKSAAYGYTF
J gene: TRBJ2-1; V gene: TRBV6-5; CDR3 protein: CASSYSGVYNEQFF
J gene: TRBJ2-2; V gene: TRBV27; CDR3 protein: CASTFLVTGHTGELFF
J gene: TRBJ2-3; V gene: TRBV19; CDR3 protein: CASKKDPKSDTQYF
J gene: TRBJ2-7; V gene: TRBV29-1; CDR3 protein: CSVEDRGDRGHYEQYF
J gene: TRBJ2-7; V gene: TRBV5-1; CDR3 protein: CASSFSLSGGGEQYF
J gene: TRBJ2-1; V gene: TRBV5-1; CDR3 protein: CASTLGGSSYNEQFF
J gene: TRBJ2-1; V gene: TRBV4-1; CDR3 protein: CASSHGTSGINEQFF
J gene: TRBJ2-7; V gene: TRBV25-1; CDR3 protein: CASSGYRAGAYEQYF
J gene: TRBJ2-1; V gene: TRBV7-7; CDR3 protein: CASSLETSGYNEQFF
J gene: TRBJ2-5; V gene: TRBV10-2; CDR3 protein: CASSRVETQYF
J gene: TRBJ1-1; V gene: TRBV29-1; CDR3 protein: CSVEGQGAAEAFF
J gene: TRBJ1-2; V gene: TRBV30; CDR3 protein: CAWSGPPANYGYTF
J gene: TRBJ2-1; V gene: TRBV4-2; CDR3 protein: CASSQDQSAGGPYNEQFF
J gene: TRBJ1-2; V gene: TRBV29-1; CDR3 protein: CSVGLGRYGYTF
J gene: TRBJ2-2; V gene: TRBV6-5; CDR3 protein: CASSYSRTGTGELFF
J gene: TRBJ2-5; V gene: TRBV7-9; CDR3 protein: CASSPTYQIQETQYF
J gene: TRBJ2-7; V gene: TRBV2; CDR3 protein: CASRQGGGLGYEQYF
J gene: TRBJ2-3; V gene: TRBV14; CDR3 protein: CASSQERSGPRDTQYF
J gene: TRBJ1-2; V gene: TRBV7-9; CDR3 protein: CASSLALWSNYGYTF
J gene: TRBJ2-2; V gene: TRBV30; CDR3 protein: CAWSLIITRTGELFF
J gene: TRBJ2-5; V gene: TRBV29-1; CDR3 protein: CSVNLASGRYQETQYF
J gene: TRBJ2-7; V gene: TRBV27; CDR3 protein: CASSLKRTSYEQYF
J gene: TRBJ2-6; V gene: TRBV9; CDR3 protein: CASSVVGASSGANVLTF
J gene: TRBJ2-7; V gene: TRBV6-1; CDR3 protein: CASQPPDRVSYEQYF
J gene: TRBJ2-7; V gene: TRBV7-6; CDR3 protein: CASSLDRGPYEQYF
J gene: TRBJ2-1; V gene: TRBV6-5; CDR3 protein: CASSYVAGNNEQFF
J gene: TRBJ1-6; V gene: TRBV9; CDR3 protein: CASSVGMRGDSPLHF
J gene: TRBJ2-3; V gene: TRBV9; CDR3 protein: CASSVEVRSTDTQYF
J gene: TRBJ1-6; V gene: TRBV19; CDR3 protein: CASSIEVRGSSLHF